This T cell receptor (beta chain) was documented in a study of human T cells and chemical hapten exposure. Study context: The study traced per-sample TCR yield variation mainly to small differences in pooled library volumes.

The CDR3 sequence is 14 residues long. Germline-derived CDR1 and CDR2 are LGHNA and YSLEER. V lost 0 bases, J lost 5 bases, and 8 bases lay in between. Study observations and caveats: The number of TCRs over 1 in 1000 frequency stayed unchanged after DPC.

Time point in this sample: healthy volunteer bleed at 2 weeks. The authors' total RNA extraction used unfractionated whole blood. At least ten counts were recorded for this clonotype. Its antigen is as yet unknown. What the library attached to individual cDNA molecules were unique molecular identifiers. How the authors handled the data: Samples had a median of 95,638 TCRs, ranging roughly 20,000 to 690,600. Using its own MiXCR run on the RACE reads, TCRdb lists one record per CDR3 protein. What appears here as the V and J calls and clone size reflects TCRdb's work, not the paper's. The table has 130,000 or so distinct CDR3 sequences, about 8.2% seen once.

Specimen: whole blood. This clonotype was obtained from a male donor in good health. Some clones in this sample may be carry-over from other donors' samples. V usage is TRBV4-3 and J usage is TRBJ2-1; D possibly corresponds to TRBD2 (6 bases). CDR3 nucleotides: TGCGCCAGCAGCCAAGATAGCGGAAACAATGAGCAGTTCTTC. Protein product: CASSQDSGNNEQFF.